The 7 T cell receptor beta chains presented below share a single source sample, sequenced in a study of human T cells and chemical hapten exposure. Time point of the sample: patch test 3, about 24 weeks after DPC sensitization. Treatment in this sample: therapeutic diphenylcyclopropenone sensitization with weekly scalp DPC. TCRdb re-derived calls from the RACE reads in MiXCR, one entry per CDR3 protein. The sample carries about 160,000 distinct CDR3 sequences, about a quarter recorded once. The sequencing here drew on whole blood, taken in connection with sensitization to the hapten diphenylcyclopropenone (DPC). These receptors came from a woman between 18 and 30 years old with alopecia areata. Some clones in this sample may be carry-over from other donors' samples.

V and J are TRBV29-1 and TRBJ2-7; D tentatively reads TRBD1 or TRBD2 (5 bases each). CDR3 length equals 14 residues. Trimming took off 5 bases at V and 9 bases at J, with 23 bases between the two ends. Germline CDR1 is SQVTM and CDR2 is ANQGSEA. For the CDR3, the DNA is TGCAGCGTTTTGTCTGGGACCGACTATTTCGTGCAGTACTTC. This encodes CSVLSGTDYFVQYF.

The chain has TRBV27 and TRBJ2-2; 10 bases line up with TRBD2. The CDR3 consists of 18 residues. In germline, CDR1 is MNHEY, CDR2 SMNVEV (reference sequence). J gave up 7 bases and V 2 bases, and 13 bases lay outside the gene matches. Written as DNA, the CDR3 is TGTGCCAGCAGTTTAAGGCTAGCGGGAGTCCCTGGGGGCGGGGAGCTGTTTTTT. Amino acid sequence: CASSLRLAGVPGGGELFF.

J is TRBJ1-2 and V is TRBV20-1; D is perhaps TRBD1 (5 bases). V was shortened by 0 bases and J by 2 bases, with 13 bases between the two germline ends. The CDR3 length is 15 residues. Germline values: CDR1 DFQATT, CDR2 SNEGSKA (reference sequence). The CDR3 nucleotides read TGCAGTGCTAGAGATCAGACAGAACCAAACTATGGCTACACCTTC. Amino acid sequence: CSARDQTEPNYGYTF.

V usage is TRBV7-2 and J usage is TRBJ2-7; weak D call: TRBD1 (5 bases). The CDR3 sequence is 14 residues long. The germline V gene encodes CDR1 SGHTA and CDR2 FQGNSA. Trimming took 3 bases from V and 2 from J, leaving 11 bases between them. This CDR3 reads CASSFYRGTYEQYF. The CDR3 coding sequence is TGTGCCAGCAGCTTTTATAGGGGCACCTACGAGCAGTACTTC.

CDR3 in DNA: TGTGCCAGCAGCCCAGGCAGGGTGGATTCACCCCTCCACTTT. It specifies CASSPGRVDSPLHF. The chain employs TRBV7-9 and TRBJ1-6, with D perhaps TRBD1 (5 bases). Germline V gives CDR1 SEHNR, CDR2 FQNEAQ (reference sequence). The CDR3 contains 14 residues. Trimming removed 5 bases from V and 8 bases from J, with 13 bases in between.

The gene calls are TRBV20-1 and TRBJ2-3; the match to TRBD2 covers 10 bases. Germline lookup yields CDR1 DFQATT and CDR2 SNEGSKA (reference sequence). Unmatched junction bases numbered 13, after V lost 5 bases and J lost 8 bases. The CDR3 is 15 amino acids. The CDR3 DNA reads TGCAGTGCTCTTAATCTAGCGGGAGAGTTTGGTACGCAGTATTTT. Its translation is CSALNLAGEFGTQYF.

V is TRBV6-1 and J is TRBJ1-2, with 7 nucleotides matching TRBD1. CDR1 MNHNS and CDR2 SASEGT come from the germline V gene. The CDR3 has 13 residues. Trimming cost V 7 bases and J 4 bases; bases outside gene matches: 6. In DNA form, the CDR3 reads TGTGCCAGCAAAAGGACAGGTCCCTATGGCTACACCTTC. The encoded protein is CASKRTGPYGYTF.